This TCR beta chain was retrieved from a study of control samples from healthy donors and cancer patients. Generated by immunoSEQ multiplex PCR, the TCRdb table keeps only in-frame clones and is missing some. This sample has approximately 180,000 clones; 94% occur once, and the top ten carry more than 1.1%. The V gene's germline CDR1 is SGHRS and CDR2 YFSETQ. This CDR3 comprises 15 residues. Trimming took 4 bases from V and 8 from J; bases not matched to a gene: 11. The sequence was collected from a woman between 18 and 29 years old in good health. The sample was blood. The chain uses TRBV5-1 and TRBJ1-1; 10 bases fit TRBD1. The CDR3 region has the DNA TGCGCCAGCAGCCCGTACCGGGACAGGGGATCGGAAGCTTTCTTT. It encodes CASSPYRDRGSEAFF.